Presented here are 25 T cell receptor beta chains from one specimen sequenced in a study of blood T cell repertoires in COVID-19. This table comes from immunoSEQ multiplex PCR, and its TCRdb copy is limited to in-frame clones, with some not included. This sample has some 45,000 clones, with 75% to 85% found just once. The sequencing input was peripheral blood. These receptors were collected from an elderly man in a cohort sampled during active COVID-19.

The V gene is TRBV25-1, the J gene TRBJ1-2, with D unclear. V was pared by 5 bases and J by 4 bases, with 11 bases between. Per germline, CDR1 MGHDK and CDR2 SYGVNS. The CDR3 totals 13 residues. CDR3 loop: CASSLGAGYGYTF. The DNA of the CDR3 is TGTGCCAGCAGTCTGGGAGCGGGCTATGGCTACACCTTC.

The rearrangement joins TRBV28 to TRBJ1-3; D uncertain. This CDR3 region has 14 residues. The V gene's germline CDR1 is MDHEN and CDR2 SYDVKM. V was cut by 4 bases and J by 4 bases, with 11 bases left in between. The CDR3 is CASSSTVVGNTIYF. CDR3 DNA: TGTGCCAGCAGTTCGACTGTTGTGGGAAACACCATATATTTT. Complete variable domain (other parts from reference TRBV28 and TRBJ1-3): DVKVTQSSRYLVKRTGEKVFLECVQDMDHENMFWYRQDPGLGLRLIYFSYDVKMKEKGDIPEGYSVSREKKERFSLILESASTNQTSMYLCASSSTVVGNTIYFGEGSWLTVV.

CDR3 residues: CASSLEGQVYGYTF. DNA for the CDR3: TGTGCCAGCAGCTTGGAGGGACAGGTCTATGGCTACACCTTC. The rearrangement joins TRBV5-6 to TRBJ1-2; 8 bases are a match to TRBD1. Germline V gives CDR1 SGHDT, CDR2 YYEEEE. Losses at the gene ends were 0 bases for V and 4 bases for J; bases not matched to a gene: 2. The CDR3 runs 14 residues.

The chain combines TRBV10-3 with TRBJ1-6, with 7 bases that match TRBD1. The CDR3 is 15 amino acids. Germline values: CDR1 ENHRY, CDR2 SYGVKD. Trimming at V came to 8 bases and at J to 10 bases, leaving 14 bases not matched to a gene. This chain's CDR3 is CAIRTGIQGSSPLHF. The CDR3, as DNA: TGTGCCATCCGCACGGGAATACAGGGGAGCTCACCCCTCCACTTT.

This clone was detected a few times. The V call is TRBV30, the J call TRBJ2-5; 9 nucleotides agree with TRBD1. From germline, CDR1 is GTSNPN and CDR2 SVGIG (reference sequence). The ends lost 5 bases at V and 5 bases at J; junction bases unmatched: 6. The CDR3 extends over 13 amino acids. The CDR3 region is CAWDRGDLETQYF. CDR3 nucleotide sequence: TGTGCCTGGGACAGGGGGGATTTGGAGACCCAGTACTTC.

This chain connects TRBV19 to TRBJ1-6; 10 bases are a match to TRBD1. CDR3 size: 16 residues. V trimming: 2 bases; J trimming: 10 bases; junction bases outside the gene matches: 8. CDR1 is LNHDA, CDR2 SQIVND, per germline (reference sequence). The CDR3, as DNA: TGTGCCAGTAGTATATCGCGGGACAGGGGCGGCTCACCCCTCCACTTT. Protein product: CASSISRDRGGSPLHF.

This chain joins TRBV18 and TRBJ2-1; D may be TRBD2 (6 bases). CDR1 KGHSH and CDR2 LQKENI come from the germline V gene. This CDR3 has 13 amino acids. V lost 6 bases, J lost 7 bases, and 13 bases lay in between. CDR3: CASSFYRGNEQFF. CDR3 DNA sequence: TGTGCCAGCTCCTTTTACCGGGGGAATGAGCAGTTCTTC.

This chain links TRBV20-1 with TRBJ1-1; 7 bases agree with TRBD1. The CDR3 has 16 amino acids. CDR1 DFQATT and CDR2 SNEGSKA come from the germline V gene (reference sequence). V shed 3 bases, J shed 0 bases, and the junction held 10 bases outside the gene matches. CDR3 residues: CSASFLQGGMNTEAFF. The DNA for the CDR3 is TGCAGTGCTAGTTTTTTGCAGGGGGGTATGAACACTGAAGCTTTCTTT.

The V gene is TRBV19, the J gene TRBJ1-1; maybe TRBD1 (5 bases). This CDR3 comprises 15 residues. Deletions cut 4 bases from V and 6 bases from J, with 18 bases between. Germline V gives CDR1 LNHDA, CDR2 SQIVND (reference sequence). The CDR3 loop reads CASSTDIFAKAEAFF. DNA for the CDR3: TGTGCCAGTAGTACGGACATATTTGCGAAGGCTGAAGCTTTCTTT.

The chain joins TRBV28 to TRBJ2-7; D not resolved. The CDR3 contains 14 residues. Germline assignment: CDR1 MDHEN and CDR2 SYDVKM. Trimming left V 6 bases short and J 5 bases short, with 17 bases between. The CDR3 DNA reads as TGTGCCAGCAGCCTTCTGGCAGAGGTCCACGAGCAGTACTTC. Protein sequence: CASSLLAEVHEQYF.

The genes are TRBV7-2 and TRBJ1-2, with D perhaps TRBD1 (6 bases). The V end was cut by 7 bases, the J end by 8 bases, with 20 bases between. This CDR3 comprises 14 residues. Germline lookup yields CDR1 SGHTA and CDR2 FQGNSA. CDR3 loop: CASNPDSEVSGYTF. CDR3 sequence (DNA): TGTGCCAGCAACCCGGACAGCGAAGTGAGCGGCTACACCTTC.

The gene calls are TRBV7-2 and TRBJ2-2; 8 bases agree with TRBD1. CDR3 length: 15 residues. The V segment lost 3 bases and the J segment 5 bases; nucleotides outside the gene matches: 5. From germline, CDR1 is SGHTA and CDR2 FQGNSA. The CDR3 here is CASSLTGAGTGELFF. The CDR3 DNA sequence: TGTGCCAGCAGCTTGACAGGGGCGGGGACCGGGGAGCTGTTTTTT.

The DNA of the CDR3 is TGTGCCAGCAGCCCGAATAGTGGGCCAGATACGCAGTATTTT. This encodes CASSPNSGPDTQYF. This rearrangement joins TRBV11-2 to TRBJ2-3; D is undetermined. Germline V gives CDR1 SGHAT, CDR2 FQNNGV. The CDR3 has 14 residues. Trimming took off 5 bases at V and 4 bases at J, with 13 bases between the two ends.

V and J are TRBV10-3 and TRBJ1-1, with 7 bases aligning to TRBD1. Germline loops: CDR1 ENHRY, CDR2 SYGVKD. V lost 0 bases and J lost 1; bases outside the gene matches: 5. The CDR3 has 16 amino acids. This chain's CDR3 is CAISESRGTANTEAFF. The CDR3 nucleotides are TGTGCCATCAGTGAGTCGAGAGGGACAGCGAACACTGAAGCTTTCTTT.

The V call is TRBV2, the J call TRBJ2-7; 7 bases match TRBD1. The CDR3 totals 13 residues. Germline V gene lookup returns CDR1 SNHLY and CDR2 FYNNEI. V was clipped by 4 bases and J by 4 bases; unmatched bases: 4. In nucleotides, the CDR3 is TGTGCCAGCAGTGTGACAGGGTTTTACGAGCAGTACTTC. Protein product: CASSVTGFYEQYF.

The J gene is TRBJ1-5, the V gene TRBV19; D might be TRBD1 (6 bases). V lost 10 bases and J 1 base, leaving 14 bases between the germline ends. There are 14 residues in the CDR3. The V gene's germline CDR1 is LNHDA and CDR2 SQIVND (reference sequence). The CDR3 sequence is CATRQAQSNQPQHF. Written as DNA, the CDR3 is TGTGCCACAAGACAGGCCCAAAGCAATCAGCCCCAGCATTTT.

This chain connects TRBV10-3 to TRBJ2-2, with 12 bases aligning to TRBD1. The CDR3 has 15 amino acids. Unmatched junction bases numbered 10, after V lost 8 bases and J lost 9 bases. Per the germline V gene, CDR1 is ENHRY and CDR2 is SYGVKD. CDR3 protein: CAISEGGTGGRELFF. As DNA, the CDR3 is TGTGCCATCTCGGAAGGAGGGACAGGGGGCCGGGAGCTGTTTTTT.

The CDR3 DNA reads as TGTGCCAGCAGCTTCGGGACAGGAACCTACAATGAGCAGTTCTTC. Amino acids: CASSFGTGTYNEQFF. The chain couples TRBV5-4 to TRBJ2-1; TRBD1 aligns across 8 bases. Unmatched junction bases numbered 3, after V lost 2 bases and J lost 2 bases. Germline CDR1 and CDR2: SGHNT and YYREEE (reference sequence). The CDR3 contains 15 residues. Full variable domain (missing parts from reference TRBV5-4 and TRBJ2-1): ETGVTQSPTHLIKTRGQQVTLRCSSQSGHNTVSWYQQALGQGPQFIFQYYREEENGRGNFPPRFSGLQFPNYSSELNVNALELDDSALYLCASSFGTGTYNEQFFGPGTRLTVL.

The V and J genes are TRBV5-4 and TRBJ2-1; TRBD2 matches at 16 bases. Germline CDR1 and CDR2: SGHNT and YYREEE (reference sequence). V was clipped by 3 bases and J by 14 bases; unmatched bases: 14. The CDR3 runs 17 residues. The CDR3, as DNA: TGTGCCAGCAGCTCCGGGACTAGCGGGAGGGGGACCCGGAGTGAGTTCTTC. Translating it yields CASSSGTSGRGTRSEFF.

This clone turned up a few times. CDR3 DNA sequence: TGCGCCAGCAGCCAACGCTGGACAGGGGGCGGGAACACTGAAGCTTTCTTT. Encoded protein: CASSQRWTGGGNTEAFF. The genes are TRBV4-1 and TRBJ1-1, with TRBD1 matching 11 bases. This CDR3 spans 17 amino acids. The germline V gene has CDR1 MGHRA and CDR2 YSYEKL. Trimming cost V 2 bases and J 1 base; bases outside gene matches: 6.

The J gene is TRBJ1-5, the V gene TRBV6-6, with unresolved D. V dropped 4 bases and J dropped 5 bases, with 6 bases sitting between them. The CDR3 extends over 12 amino acids. Germline V gene data show CDR1 as MNHNY and CDR2 as SVGAGI (reference sequence). CDR3 bases: TGTGCCAGCAGTTTCTTCGATCAGCCCCAGCATTTT. The encoded protein is CASSFFDQPQHF.

This clone was detected a few times. The rearrangement uses TRBV5-1 and TRBJ2-7, with 11 nucleotides matching TRBD2. Germline V CDR1 and CDR2: SGHRS, YFSETQ. Unmatched junction bases numbered 3, after V lost 7 bases and J lost 3 bases. This CDR3 region has 13 residues. CDR3 in DNA: TGCGCCAGCGGGACTAGCGGCCTCTACGAGCAGTACTTC. Translation: CASGTSGLYEQYF.

The genes are TRBV29-1 and TRBJ2-6; D is uncertain. The CDR3 consists of 16 residues. Trimming pared 6 bases from V and 0 bases from J, leaving 15 bases between. The germline gives CDR1 SQVTM, CDR2 ANQGSEA. CDR3 residues: CSVLILAPSGANVLTF. DNA for the CDR3: TGCAGCGTGTTGATTCTGGCCCCCTCTGGGGCCAACGTCCTGACTTTC. The whole variable domain, filled in from reference TRBV29-1 and TRBJ2-6, reads SAVISQKPSRDICQRGTSLTIQCQVDSQVTMMFWYRQQPGQSLTLIATANQGSEATYESGFVIDKFPISRPNLTFSTLTVSNMSPEDSSIYLCSVLILAPSGANVLTFGAGSRLTVL.

The chain is built from TRBV15 and TRBJ2-3, with TRBD2 matching 15 bases. The germline gives CDR1 LNHNV, CDR2 YYDKDF (reference sequence). The CDR3 spans 18 residues. The ends lost 1 base at V and 4 bases at J; junction bases unmatched: 6. The CDR3 loop reads CATSRAPGTSGGSDTQYF. CDR3 bases: TGTGCCACCAGCAGAGCTCCCGGGACTAGCGGGGGGTCAGATACGCAGTATTTT.

J is TRBJ1-2 and V is TRBV28; the D gene is possibly TRBD1 (6 bases). The length of the CDR3 is 14 residues. With 7 bases removed from V and 8 bases from J, the gap between germline ends came to 20 bases. The germline V gene has CDR1 MDHEN and CDR2 SYDVKM. The CDR3 is CASTKEQGARGYTF. The CDR3 nucleotides read TGTGCCAGCACCAAAGAACAGGGCGCTAGGGGCTACACCTTC.